A single sample is the source of the 27 T cell receptor beta chains below, sequenced in a study of blood T cell repertoires in COVID-19. TCRdb's table, derived via immunoSEQ multiplex PCR, lists solely in-frame clones and lacks some. The sample records approximately 210,000 clones, over 70% being singletons. The sample comprised peripheral blood. Every receptor here comes from a woman aged 45 to 65 with acute or convalescent COVID-19.

This chain links TRBV28 with TRBJ1-2; TRBD1 is a possible D gene (6 bases). The ends were cut back, 5 bases at V and 3 bases at J, with 19 bases in the middle. Germline values: CDR1 MDHEN, CDR2 SYDVKM. CDR3 size: 16 residues. In nucleotides, the CDR3 is TGTGCCAGCAGTCCGGACAGAGGGATGACCTACTATGGCTACACCTTC. This sequence encodes CASSPDRGMTYYGYTF.

CDR3 nucleotides: TGTGCCAGCAGCCCCTCGGCAGCGAGCTACGAGCAGTACTTC. The encoded protein is CASSPSAASYEQYF. The chain uses TRBV3-1 (or the pseudogene TRBV3-2) and TRBJ2-7; D call uncertain. CDR3 size: 14 residues. Germline assignment: CDR1 LGHDT and CDR2 YNNKEL (reference sequence). Trimming removed 4 bases from V and 3 bases from J, with 13 bases in between.

Notes on this clone: Other DNA sequences in the sample encode the same CDR3. The rearrangement uses TRBV19 and TRBJ1-5; D gene uncertain. V lost 3 bases to trimming and J lost 4 bases, with 10 bases between them. Germline V gene data show CDR1 as LNHDA and CDR2 as SQIVND (reference sequence). This CDR3 has 14 residues. Here the CDR3 DNA reads TGTGCCAGTAGTATTGGAGGGTCAAATCAGCCCCAGCATTTT. Its protein is CASSIGGSNQPQHF.

The gene calls are TRBV28 and TRBJ2-6; D is ambiguous. Trimming left V 7 bases short and J 0 bases short, with 10 bases between. CDR3 length: 15 residues. Germline loops: CDR1 MDHEN, CDR2 SYDVKM. The CDR3 DNA is TGTGCCAGCACCACCCCGGGCTCTGGGGCCAACGTCCTGACTTTC. Its protein is CASTTPGSGANVLTF.

The chain is built from TRBV27 and TRBJ1-4, with TRBD1 as a possible D gene (6 bases). This CDR3 spans 14 amino acids. The germline gives CDR1 MNHEY, CDR2 SMNVEV (reference sequence). Between the trimmed V and J ends, which lost 7 bases and 8 bases, there was a span of 17 bases. In DNA, the CDR3 is TGTGCCAGCAATACGACAGGACCACAAGAAAAACTGTTTTTT. It is translated as CASNTTGPQEKLFF.

CDR3: CASRGGQETQYF. The CDR3 DNA sequence: TGTGCCAGCAGGGGGGGCCAAGAGACCCAGTACTTC. The V gene is TRBV3-1 (or the pseudogene TRBV3-2), the J gene TRBJ2-5, with D perhaps TRBD2 (6 bases). The germline V and J ends were trimmed by 6 bases and 1 base, with 6 bases remaining between them. Per germline, CDR1 LGHDT and CDR2 YNNKEL (reference sequence). The CDR3 covers 12 residues.

This clone was detected only a few times. The chain is built from TRBV10-3 and TRBJ2-7, with D maybe TRBD1 (5 bases). Germline values: CDR1 ENHRY, CDR2 SYGVKD. The germline V and J ends were trimmed by 5 bases and 6 bases, with 20 bases remaining between them. There are 15 residues in the CDR3. The CDR3 DNA reads as TGTGCCATCAGTCAACCAGGGAAAGAGTCGGGCGAGCAGTACTTC. It specifies CAISQPGKESGEQYF.

This clone was seen more than once but under ten times. The J gene is TRBJ1-2, the V gene TRBV6-5; D may be TRBD1 (5 bases). This CDR3 has 14 amino acids. Germline V gene sequence: CDR1 MNHEY, CDR2 SVGAGI. V was cut by 2 bases and J by 7 bases, with 14 bases left in between. This CDR3 is CASSYGAGLAGYTF. DNA for the CDR3: TGTGCCAGCAGTTACGGGGCAGGGCTTGCTGGCTACACCTTC.

This clone appeared a single time. The CDR3 DNA is TGCGCCAGCAGCCAAGAAAGCAGGCACAATCAGCCCCAGCATTTT. Translated: CASSQESRHNQPQHF. J is TRBJ1-5 and V is TRBV4-1; unclear D gene. The CDR3 runs to 15 residues. Trimming took off 0 bases at V and 3 bases at J, with 9 bases between the two ends. Germline V gene sequence: CDR1 MGHRA, CDR2 YSYEKL.

The CDR3 DNA follows: TGTGCCAGCAGCGTTGGGCTAGCGGGGCGATTTTCCTACAATGAGCAGTTCTTC. This gives the protein CASSVGLAGRFSYNEQFF. This chain uses TRBV9 with TRBJ2-1, with TRBD2 identical over 9 bases. With 2 bases clipped from V and 1 base from J, the junction kept 10 bases outside the gene matches. Germline V gives CDR1 SGDLS, CDR2 YYNGEE. CDR3 length: 18 residues.

The chain combines TRBV7-9 with TRBJ2-7; tentative D call: TRBD1 (5 bases). The CDR3 loop spans 14 amino acids. Between the trimmed V and J ends, which lost 5 bases and 5 bases, there was a span of 16 bases. Germline V gene data show CDR1 as SEHNR and CDR2 as FQNEAQ (reference sequence). The CDR3 loop is CASSHVLQGNEQYF. The CDR3 DNA reads as TGTGCCAGCAGCCACGTCCTTCAGGGTAACGAGCAGTACTTC.

This chain uses TRBV14 with TRBJ1-1; D uncertain. This CDR3 region has 13 residues. The V gene's germline CDR1 is SGHDN and CDR2 FVKESK. V was cut by 1 base and J by 3 bases, with 6 bases left in between. The CDR3 nucleotides read TGTGCCAGCAGCCAAGTGAGGTACACTGAAGCTTTCTTT. This sequence encodes CASSQVRYTEAFF.

Only a few counts were recorded for this clone. The chain joins TRBV18 to TRBJ2-5, with 8 bases aligning to TRBD2. Germline trimming cut 0 bases from V and 6 bases from J; bases unmatched to any gene: 9. The V gene's germline CDR1 is KGHSH and CDR2 LQKENI. The CDR3 consists of 16 residues. Here the CDR3 reads CASSPPNGRAEKTQYF. The CDR3 bases are TGTGCCAGCTCACCACCGAACGGGAGGGCCGAGAAGACCCAGTACTTC.

The J gene is TRBJ1-5, the V gene TRBV19; D remains ambiguous. The CDR3 extends over 14 amino acids. The ends were cut back, 3 bases at V and 1 base at J, with 7 bases in the middle. Germline CDR1 reads LNHDA; CDR2 reads SQIVND (reference sequence). The CDR3 protein is CASSIFGSNQPQHF. The CDR3 DNA sequence: TGTGCCAGTAGTATTTTCGGGAGCAATCAGCCCCAGCATTTT. Drawing the rest from reference TRBV19 and TRBJ1-5, the complete variable domain is DGGITQSPKYLFRKEGQNVTLSCEQNLNHDAMYWYRQDPGQGLRLIYYSQIVNDFQKGDIAEGYSVSREKKESFPLTVTSAQKNPTAFYLCASSIFGSNQPQHFGDGTRLSIL.

The J gene is TRBJ2-2, the V gene TRBV5-1, with TRBD1 matching over 8 bases. V lost 2 bases to trimming and J lost 1 base; unmatched junction nucleotides: 1. Germline lookup yields CDR1 SGHRS and CDR2 YFSETQ. This CDR3 is 15 amino acids long. CDR3 residues: CASSFTGGNTGELFF. The CDR3 DNA reads as TGCGCCAGCAGCTTTACAGGGGGGAACACCGGGGAGCTGTTTTTT.

The rearrangement uses TRBV15 and TRBJ1-6, with TRBD1 identical over 9 bases. J was trimmed by 9 bases and V by 0 bases; bases with no gene match: 3. Germline V gene sequence: CDR1 LNHNV, CDR2 YYDKDF (reference sequence). The CDR3 covers 15 residues. The chain's CDR3 is CATSRETGGGSPLHF. The CDR3 nucleotides read TGTGCCACCAGCAGAGAAACAGGGGGCGGTTCACCCCTCCACTTT.

The J gene is TRBJ1-1, the V gene TRBV7-6; weak D call: TRBD1 (5 bases). This CDR3 is 15 amino acids long. CDR1 SGHVS and CDR2 FNYEAQ come from the germline V gene. The V end was cut by 5 bases, the J end by 5 bases, with 18 bases between. The CDR3 region has the DNA TGTGCCAGCAGCCCCGGGACTGGGGGGTTGACTGAAGCTTTCTTT. This gives the protein CASSPGTGGLTEAFF.

This chain connects TRBV4-1 to TRBJ2-5; D might be TRBD2 (6 bases). The CDR3 contains 17 residues. Trimming pared 0 bases from V and 5 bases from J, leaving 19 bases between. Germline-derived CDR1 and CDR2 are MGHRA and YSYEKL. For the CDR3, the DNA is TGCGCCAGCAGCCAAGAGTTAGGAGGGAGCGGAGGGGAGACCCAGTACTTC. It is translated as CASSQELGGSGGETQYF.

This chain connects TRBV6-1 to TRBJ1-2; 9 bases line up with TRBD1. V trimming: 8 bases; J trimming: 4 bases; junction bases outside the gene matches: 5. The V gene's germline CDR1 is MNHNS and CDR2 SASEGT. The CDR3 has 13 residues. Written as DNA, the CDR3 is TGTGCCAGCGGGGACAGGGATCCCTATGGCTACACCTTC. This codes for CASGDRDPYGYTF.

The chain uses TRBV28 and TRBJ2-5; 11 bases are a match to TRBD2. V lost 2 bases to trimming and J lost 2 bases; unmatched junction nucleotides: 13. Per germline, CDR1 MDHEN and CDR2 SYDVKM. The CDR3 runs 19 residues. The CDR3 protein is CASSLRTSGSGRIQETQYF. In DNA form, the CDR3 reads TGTGCCAGCAGTTTAAGAACTAGCGGGAGTGGTCGGATTCAAGAGACCCAGTACTTC.

The chain combines TRBV2 with TRBJ1-5; tentative D call: TRBD1 (5 bases). CDR1 is SNHLY, CDR2 FYNNEI, per germline. The V gene lost 3 bases and the J gene lost 5 bases, with 11 bases spanning the gap. CDR3 size: 14 residues. The CDR3 here is CASSDLGPDQPQHF. The CDR3 coding sequence is TGTGCCAGCAGTGATTTGGGGCCAGATCAGCCCCAGCATTTT.

This clone is a singleton in its sample. The chain is built from TRBV18 and TRBJ1-4; D might be TRBD1 (5 bases). The CDR3 runs to 15 residues. CDR1 is KGHSH, CDR2 LQKENI, per germline. The V gene lost 2 bases and the J gene lost 2 bases, with 9 bases spanning the gap. The CDR3 DNA follows: TGTGCCAGCTCACCATCAGGGTTCACTAATGAAAAACTGTTTTTT. Protein product: CASSPSGFTNEKLFF.

This chain links TRBV27 with TRBJ2-1; possibly TRBD2 for D (7 bases). The V and J ends lost 7 bases and 8 bases respectively, with 18 bases between them. Germline V gene sequence: CDR1 MNHEY, CDR2 SMNVEV (reference sequence). CDR3 size: 14 residues. The CDR3 DNA reads TGTGCCAGCATCCGACGGGGGGCGCGTCATGAGCAGTTCTTC. It specifies CASIRRGARHEQFF.

The rearrangement links TRBV4-2 to TRBJ2-1, with 8 bases lining up with TRBD2. V gave up 0 bases and J gave up 4 bases; unmatched junction bases: 8. Germline loops: CDR1 LGHNA, CDR2 YNFKEQ. CDR3 length: 17 amino acids. CDR3 protein: CASSQDLASGLYNEQFF. The CDR3 DNA is TGTGCCAGCAGCCAAGATTTGGCTAGCGGGCTGTACAATGAGCAGTTCTTC.

The V and J genes are TRBV28 and TRBJ1-1, with a tentative D call TRBD1 (6 bases). The ends were cut back, 6 bases at V and 11 bases at J, with 16 bases in the middle. CDR3 size: 12 residues. Germline V CDR1 and CDR2: MDHEN, SYDVKM. CDR3 coding DNA: TGTGCCAGCAGCAGAGATCAGGGGTTGGCTTTCTTT. Its translation is CASSRDQGLAFF.

The rearrangement links TRBV28 to TRBJ2-2, with TRBD2 matching 11 bases. Germline CDR1 is MDHEN and CDR2 is SYDVKM. The J segment lost 0 bases and the V segment lost 4 bases, leaving 4 bases of the junction unmatched. This CDR3 region has 17 residues. CDR3 DNA sequence: TGTGCCAGCAGTTCCACACTAGCGGGAGCGAACACCGGGGAGCTGTTTTTT. Translated: CASSSTLAGANTGELFF.

The table lists this clone with a count of one. The chain employs TRBV27 and TRBJ1-2; 7 bases line up with TRBD1. With V trimmed by 7 bases and J by 4 bases, 15 bases remained unmatched. The CDR3 spans 16 residues. Germline CDR1 MNHEY, CDR2 SMNVEV (reference sequence). CDR3: CASTSNRGRGLYGYTF. In DNA form, the CDR3 reads TGTGCCAGCACCTCAAACAGGGGACGGGGTCTCTATGGCTACACCTTC.